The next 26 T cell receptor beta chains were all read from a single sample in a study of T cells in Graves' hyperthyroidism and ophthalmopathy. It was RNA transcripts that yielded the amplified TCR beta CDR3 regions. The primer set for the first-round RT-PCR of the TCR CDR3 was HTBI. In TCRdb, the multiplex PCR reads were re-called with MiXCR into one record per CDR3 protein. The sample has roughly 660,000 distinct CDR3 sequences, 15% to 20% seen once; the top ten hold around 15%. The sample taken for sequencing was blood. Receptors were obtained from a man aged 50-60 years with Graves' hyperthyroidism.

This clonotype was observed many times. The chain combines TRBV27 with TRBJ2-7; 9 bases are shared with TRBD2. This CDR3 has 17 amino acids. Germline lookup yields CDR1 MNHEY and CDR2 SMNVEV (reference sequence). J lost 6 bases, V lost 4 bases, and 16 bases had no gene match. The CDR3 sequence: CASSSPGVAGVNSEQYF. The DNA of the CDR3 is TGTGCCAGCAGTTCCCCCGGGGTAGCGGGAGTGAATAGCGAGCAGTACTTC.

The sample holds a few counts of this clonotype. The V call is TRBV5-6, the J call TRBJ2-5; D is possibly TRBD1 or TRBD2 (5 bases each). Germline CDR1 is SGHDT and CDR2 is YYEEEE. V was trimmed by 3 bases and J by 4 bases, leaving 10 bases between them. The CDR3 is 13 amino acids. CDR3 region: CASSSGGGETQYF. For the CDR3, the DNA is TGTGCCAGCAGCTCAGGTGGGGGAGAGACCCAGTACTTC.

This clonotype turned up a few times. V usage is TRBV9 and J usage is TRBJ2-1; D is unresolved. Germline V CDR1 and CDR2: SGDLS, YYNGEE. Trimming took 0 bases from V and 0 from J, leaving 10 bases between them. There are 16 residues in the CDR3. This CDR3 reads CASSVGDPGSYNEQFF. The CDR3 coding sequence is TGTGCCAGCAGCGTAGGGGATCCCGGCTCCTACAATGAGCAGTTCTTC.

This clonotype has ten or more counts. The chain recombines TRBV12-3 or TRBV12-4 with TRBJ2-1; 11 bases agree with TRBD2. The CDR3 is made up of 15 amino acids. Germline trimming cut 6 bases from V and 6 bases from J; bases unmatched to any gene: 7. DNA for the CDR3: TGTGCCAGCAGCCTCGGACTAGCGGGCCGCAATGAGCAGTTCTTC. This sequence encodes CASSLGLAGRNEQFF.

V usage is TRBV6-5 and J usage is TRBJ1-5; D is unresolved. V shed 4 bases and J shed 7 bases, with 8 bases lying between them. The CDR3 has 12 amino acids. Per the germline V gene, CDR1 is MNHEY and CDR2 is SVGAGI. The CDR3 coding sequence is TGTGCCAGCAGTTCCGCGGGCCAGCCCCAGCATTTT. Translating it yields CASSSAGQPQHF.

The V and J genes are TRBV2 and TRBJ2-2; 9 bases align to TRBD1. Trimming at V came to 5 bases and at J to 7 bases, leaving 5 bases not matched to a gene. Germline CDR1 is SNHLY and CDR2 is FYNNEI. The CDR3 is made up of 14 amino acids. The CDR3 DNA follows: TGTGCCAGCAGTTCGGGACAGGGTCGCGGGGAGCTGTTTTTT. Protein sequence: CASSSGQGRGELFF. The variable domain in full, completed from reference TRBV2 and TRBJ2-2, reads EPEVTQTPSHQVTQMGQEVILRCVPISNHLYFYWYRQILGQKVEFLVSFYNNEISEKSEIFDDQFSVERPDGSNFTLKIRSTKLEDSAMYFCASSSGQGRGELFFGEGSRLTVL.

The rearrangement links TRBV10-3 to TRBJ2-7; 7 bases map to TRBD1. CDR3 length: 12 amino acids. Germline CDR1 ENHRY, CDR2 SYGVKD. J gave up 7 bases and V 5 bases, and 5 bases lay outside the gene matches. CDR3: CAISSTGVEQYF. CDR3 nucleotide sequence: TGTGCCATCAGTTCCACAGGGGTTGAGCAGTACTTC.

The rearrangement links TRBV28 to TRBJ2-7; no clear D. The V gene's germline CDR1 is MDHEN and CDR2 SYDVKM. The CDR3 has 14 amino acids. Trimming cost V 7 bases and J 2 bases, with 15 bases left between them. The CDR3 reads CASIPADAAYEQYF. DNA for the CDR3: TGTGCCAGCATCCCGGCCGACGCCGCCTACGAGCAGTACTTC.

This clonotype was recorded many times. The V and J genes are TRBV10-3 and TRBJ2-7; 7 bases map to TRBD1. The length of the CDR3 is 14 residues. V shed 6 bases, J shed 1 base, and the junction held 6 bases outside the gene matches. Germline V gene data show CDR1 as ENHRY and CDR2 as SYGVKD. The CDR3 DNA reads TGTGCCATCAGAAACCGGGACAGATCCTACGAGCAGTACTTC. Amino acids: CAIRNRDRSYEQYF.

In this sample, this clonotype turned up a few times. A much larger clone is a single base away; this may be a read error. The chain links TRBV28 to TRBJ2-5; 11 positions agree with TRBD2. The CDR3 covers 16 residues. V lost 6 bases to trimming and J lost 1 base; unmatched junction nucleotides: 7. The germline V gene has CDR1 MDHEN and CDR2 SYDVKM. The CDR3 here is CASSSTSGDCQETQYF. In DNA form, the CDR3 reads TGTGCCAGCAGCTCGACTAGCGGGGACTGCCAAGAGACCCAGTACTTC.

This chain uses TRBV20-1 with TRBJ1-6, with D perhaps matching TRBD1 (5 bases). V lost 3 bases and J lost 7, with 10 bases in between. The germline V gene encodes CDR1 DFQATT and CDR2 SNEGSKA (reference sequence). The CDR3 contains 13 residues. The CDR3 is CSASPGNNSPLHF. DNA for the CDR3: TGCAGTGCTAGCCCAGGGAACAATTCACCCCTCCACTTT.

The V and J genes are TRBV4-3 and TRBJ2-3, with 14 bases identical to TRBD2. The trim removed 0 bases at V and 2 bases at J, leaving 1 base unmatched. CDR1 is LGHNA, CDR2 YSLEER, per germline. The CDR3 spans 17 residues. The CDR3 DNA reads TGCGCCAGCAGCCAAGAGGGACTAGCGGGAGTCACAGATACGCAGTATTTT. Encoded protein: CASSQEGLAGVTDTQYF.

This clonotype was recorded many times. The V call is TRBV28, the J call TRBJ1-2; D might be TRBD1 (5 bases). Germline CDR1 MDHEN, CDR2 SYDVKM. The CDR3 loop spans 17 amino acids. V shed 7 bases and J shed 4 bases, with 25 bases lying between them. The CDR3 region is CASTLGRGEHSAYGYTF. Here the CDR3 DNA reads TGTGCCAGCACCCTTGGGCGAGGGGAGCATAGTGCCTATGGCTACACCTTC.

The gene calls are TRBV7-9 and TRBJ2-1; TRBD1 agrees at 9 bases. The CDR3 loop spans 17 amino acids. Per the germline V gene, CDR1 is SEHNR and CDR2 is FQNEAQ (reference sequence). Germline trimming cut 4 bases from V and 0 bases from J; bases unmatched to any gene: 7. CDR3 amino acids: CASSSRTGVSSYNEQFF. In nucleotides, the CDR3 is TGTGCCAGCAGCTCCCGGACAGGGGTTAGCTCCTACAATGAGCAGTTCTTC. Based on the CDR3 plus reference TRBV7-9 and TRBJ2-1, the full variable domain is DTGVSQNPRHKITKRGQNVTFRCDPISEHNRLYWYRQTLGQGPEFLTYFQNEAQLEKSRLLSDRFSAERPKGSFSTLEIQRTEQGDSAMYLCASSSRTGVSSYNEQFFGPGTRLTVL.

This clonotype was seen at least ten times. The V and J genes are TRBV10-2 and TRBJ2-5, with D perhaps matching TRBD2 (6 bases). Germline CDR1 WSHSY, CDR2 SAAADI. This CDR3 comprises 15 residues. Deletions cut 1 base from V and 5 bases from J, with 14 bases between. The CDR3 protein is CASSEFLREAETQYF. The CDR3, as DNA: TGCGCCAGCAGTGAGTTTTTAAGGGAGGCGGAGACCCAGTACTTC.

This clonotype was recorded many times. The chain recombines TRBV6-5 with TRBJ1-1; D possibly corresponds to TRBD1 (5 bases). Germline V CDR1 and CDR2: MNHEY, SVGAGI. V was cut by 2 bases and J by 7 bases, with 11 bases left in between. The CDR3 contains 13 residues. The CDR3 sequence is CASSYAGLVEAFF. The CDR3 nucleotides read TGTGCCAGCAGTTACGCAGGGCTTGTTGAAGCTTTCTTT.

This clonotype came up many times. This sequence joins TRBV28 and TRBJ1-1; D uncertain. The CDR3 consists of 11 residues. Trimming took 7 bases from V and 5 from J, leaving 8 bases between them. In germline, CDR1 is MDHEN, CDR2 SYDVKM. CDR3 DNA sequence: TGTGCCAGCAAAGTGAGGACTGAAGCTTTCTTT. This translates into CASKVRTEAFF.

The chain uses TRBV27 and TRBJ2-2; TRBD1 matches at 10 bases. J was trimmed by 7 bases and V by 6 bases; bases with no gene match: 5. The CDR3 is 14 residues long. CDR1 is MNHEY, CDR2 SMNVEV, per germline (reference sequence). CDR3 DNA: TGTGCCAGCAGGGGACAGGGGTGGGGCGGGGAGCTGTTTTTT. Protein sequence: CASRGQGWGGELFF.

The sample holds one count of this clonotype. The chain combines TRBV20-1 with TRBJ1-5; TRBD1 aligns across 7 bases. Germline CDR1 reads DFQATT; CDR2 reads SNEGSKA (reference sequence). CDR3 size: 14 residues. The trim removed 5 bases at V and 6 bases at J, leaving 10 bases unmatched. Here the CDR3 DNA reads TGCAGTGCTCCCCATGACAGGGCTATTCAGCCCCAGCATTTT. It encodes CSAPHDRAIQPQHF.

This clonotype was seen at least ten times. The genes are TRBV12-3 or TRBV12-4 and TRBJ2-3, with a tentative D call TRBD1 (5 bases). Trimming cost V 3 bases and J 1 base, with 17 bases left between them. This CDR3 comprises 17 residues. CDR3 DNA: TGTGCCAGCAGTTTCGGCCAGGGTCACTTTCGCACAGATACGCAGTATTTT. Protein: CASSFGQGHFRTDTQYF.

The chain's CDR3 is CASSWLHLVQETQYF. In DNA form, the CDR3 reads TGTGCCAGCAGTTGGTTACACCTAGTCCAAGAGACCCAGTACTTC. The V and J genes are TRBV28 and TRBJ2-5; no definite D call. Trimming shortened V by 4 bases and J by 1 base, and 13 bases separated the two germline ends. CDR1 and CDR2 (germline): MDHEN, SYDVKM. CDR3 length equals 15 residues.

The DNA for the CDR3 is TGTGCCAGCAGCTTGGCCGGGAGGGAATCCCTCTACGAGCAGTACTTC. It encodes CASSLAGRESLYEQYF. This chain uses TRBV5-8 with TRBJ2-7; 8 nucleotides match TRBD2. Per the germline V gene, CDR1 is SGHTS and CDR2 is YDEGEE. The V segment lost 0 bases and the J segment 3 bases; nucleotides outside the gene matches: 8. This CDR3 is 16 amino acids long.

The CDR3 loop reads CASSARLAGGRDTQYF. The CDR3 DNA reads as TGTGCCAGCAGCGCCCGACTAGCGGGGGGTCGGGATACGCAGTATTTT. The chain links TRBV9 to TRBJ2-3, with 13 bases aligning to TRBD2. This CDR3 region has 16 residues. Trimming cost V 3 bases and J 6 bases; bases outside gene matches: 7. Looked up from germline, CDR1 is SGDLS and CDR2 is YYNGEE.

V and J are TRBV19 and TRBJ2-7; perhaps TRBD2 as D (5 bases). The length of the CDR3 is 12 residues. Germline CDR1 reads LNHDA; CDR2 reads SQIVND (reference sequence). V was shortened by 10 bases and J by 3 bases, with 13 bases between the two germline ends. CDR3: CATPGSLYEQYF. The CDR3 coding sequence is TGTGCCACCCCGGGGAGCCTCTACGAGCAGTACTTC.

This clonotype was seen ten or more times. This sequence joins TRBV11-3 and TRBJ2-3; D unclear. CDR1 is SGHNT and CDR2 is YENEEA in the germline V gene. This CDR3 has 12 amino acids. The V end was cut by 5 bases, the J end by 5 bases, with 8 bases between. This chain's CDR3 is CASSPKGDTQYF. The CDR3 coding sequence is TGTGCCAGCAGCCCCAAGGGAGATACGCAGTATTTT.

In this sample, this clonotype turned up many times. The CDR3 DNA is TGTGCCCTTCAAGGGAACCTTCTGGAGACCCAGTACTTC. This codes for CALQGNLLETQYF. The V and J genes are TRBV2 and TRBJ2-5; D is unclear. The CDR3 has 13 residues. V was cut by 11 bases and J by 5 bases, with 18 bases left in between. Germline CDR1 is SNHLY and CDR2 is FYNNEI.